Each of the 4 T cell receptor beta chains below was sequenced from the same sample in a study of human T cells and chemical hapten exposure. TCRdb passed the RACE reads through MiXCR, listing each CDR3 protein once. Of around 100,000 distinct CDR3 sequences in the sample, approximately 11% were seen once. Time point meaning: pre-sensitization, week 0. Treatment of the sample: therapeutic diphenylcyclopropenone sensitization with weekly scalp DPC. This material consisted of whole blood, taken in connection with sensitization to the hapten diphenylcyclopropenone (DPC). The receptors stem from a woman aged 60-75 years with alopecia areata. Some clones in this sample may be carry-over from other donors' samples.

As DNA, the CDR3 is TGTGCCAGCAGCCAAGGGGACAGCTATAGCAATCAGCCCCAGCATTTT. The encoded protein is CASSQGDSYSNQPQHF. V usage is TRBV4-2 and J usage is TRBJ1-5; 7 nucleotides match TRBD1. Trimming cost V 1 base and J 0 bases; bases outside gene matches: 3. This CDR3 region has 16 residues. Looked up from germline, CDR1 is LGHNA and CDR2 is YNFKEQ.

The sample holds a few counts of this clonotype. CDR3 loop: CASSYSLGAPNEQFF. In DNA form, the CDR3 reads TGTGCCAGCAGTTACTCCCTTGGAGCGCCCAATGAGCAGTTCTTC. The chain links TRBV6-5 to TRBJ2-1, with D hard to call. The CDR3 runs to 15 residues. Trimming pared 0 bases from V and 6 bases from J, leaving 12 bases between. The germline gives CDR1 MNHEY, CDR2 SVGAGI.

The V call is TRBV19, the J call TRBJ1-5, with 8 nucleotides matching TRBD1. This CDR3 has 16 amino acids. The germline CDR1 and CDR2 sequences are LNHDA and SQIVND (reference sequence). Germline trimming cut 6 bases from V and 2 bases from J; bases unmatched to any gene: 9. The CDR3 DNA follows: TGTGCCAGTAGCATTGAGGGGACAGGCCGCAATCAGCCCCAGCATTTT. It codes for CASSIEGTGRNQPQHF.

This clonotype was counted between two and nine times. The rearrangement links TRBV2 to TRBJ2-1; D ambiguous. The CDR3 loop spans 15 amino acids. In germline, CDR1 is SNHLY, CDR2 FYNNEI. The V end lost 6 bases, the J end lost 6 bases, and 18 bases lay between the germline ends. CDR3 loop: CASSLDLPYLNEQFF. CDR3 nucleotide sequence: TGTGCCAGCAGCCTGGACCTACCCTACCTCAATGAGCAGTTCTTC.